The subject of this entry is one T cell receptor beta chain. Antigen unknown. The identical CDR3 is also encoded by other nucleotide sequences in the sample. This sample is drawn from a study of beta chain features in type 1 diabetes. Regarding the study as a whole: Shortening that was moderate but significant affected the TCRB CDR3s of Type 1 diabetes patients in all four CD4+ subsets. More deletions and fewer insertions at VDJ junctions were seen in type 1 diabetes patients. Whether TCRB rearrangement is influenced by HLA type went unresolved here. Researchers caution that PCR might favor shorter templates, equally among patients and controls.

Germline V lookup: CDR1 SGHRS, CDR2 YFSETQ. This CDR3 is built from 12 residues. Trimming removed 0 bases at V and 4 bases at J, with 4 bases between. Staining for CD45RO/CCR7/CD25/CD127/CD95/CD27 allowed sorting of CD4+ naive, central memory, regulatory and stem cell-like memory cells. What was sequenced were expressed TCRB transcripts, since all of the isolated RNA had been reverse transcribed. Clones were read by immunoSEQ multiplex PCR, and TCRdb kept only the in-frame ones, dropping some. The sample lists almost 350,000 clones; 9.3% were seen once. The chain carries TRBV5-1 and TRBJ2-5, with D unresolved. The clonotype comes from a man aged 25-45 years with type 1 diabetes. The sample was central memory CD4+ T cells from blood. CDR3: CASSLGVETQYF. CDR3 coding DNA: TGCGCCAGCAGCTTGGGAGTAGAGACCCAGTACTTC.